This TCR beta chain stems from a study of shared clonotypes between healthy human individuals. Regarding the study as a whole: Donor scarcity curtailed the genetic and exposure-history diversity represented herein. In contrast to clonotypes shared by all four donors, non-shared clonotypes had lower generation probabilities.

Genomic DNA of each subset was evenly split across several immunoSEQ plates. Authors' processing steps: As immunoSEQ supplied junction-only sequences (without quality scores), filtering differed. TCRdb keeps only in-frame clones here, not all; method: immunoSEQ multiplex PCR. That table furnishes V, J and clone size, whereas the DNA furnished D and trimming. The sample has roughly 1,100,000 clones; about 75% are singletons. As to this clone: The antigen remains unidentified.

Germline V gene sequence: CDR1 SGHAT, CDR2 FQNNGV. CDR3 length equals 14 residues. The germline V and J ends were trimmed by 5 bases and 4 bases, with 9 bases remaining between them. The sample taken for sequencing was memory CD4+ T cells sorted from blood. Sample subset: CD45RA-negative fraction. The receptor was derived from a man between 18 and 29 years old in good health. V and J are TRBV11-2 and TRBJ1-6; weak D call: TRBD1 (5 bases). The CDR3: CASSGGPYNSPLHF. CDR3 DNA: TGTGCCAGCAGCGGGGGTCCGTATAATTCACCCCTCCACTTT. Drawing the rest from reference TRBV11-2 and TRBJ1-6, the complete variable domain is EAGVAQSPRYKIIEKRQSVAFWCNPISGHATLYWYQQILGQGPKLLIQFQNNGVVDDSQLPKDRFSAERLKGVDSTLKIQPAKLEDSAVYLCASSGGPYNSPLHFGNGTRLTVT.